This TCR beta chain is drawn from a study of chemoradiotherapy in HPV16-positive cancers. Study as a whole: Candidate HPV-specific clones and shared TCR motifs came from two HPV16-positive patients.

On this clone: The antigen remains unidentified.

This CDR3 is built from 16 residues. The germline gives CDR1 SGHAT, CDR2 FQNNGV. Trimming removed 5 bases at V and 3 bases at J, with 19 bases between. The assay was immunoSEQ multiplex PCR, and TCRdb's table has in-frame clones only and misses some. The data show 6,500 or so clones, roughly nine tenths seen once. Whole-study results and caveats: For HPV16-positive patients, expanding HPV-responsive T cells associated with longer recurrence-free survival.

The chain recombines TRBV11-2 with TRBJ1-1; TRBD1 might be the D (5 bases). The source was tumor tissue, collected from a patient who underwent chemoradiotherapy. The receptor was isolated from a human donor with HPV-associated anogenital cancer. CDR3 coding DNA: TGTGCCAGCAGCCGACCTGGGGGGAGCGGGCACACTGAAGCTTTCTTT. Encoded protein: CASSRPGGSGHTEAFF.